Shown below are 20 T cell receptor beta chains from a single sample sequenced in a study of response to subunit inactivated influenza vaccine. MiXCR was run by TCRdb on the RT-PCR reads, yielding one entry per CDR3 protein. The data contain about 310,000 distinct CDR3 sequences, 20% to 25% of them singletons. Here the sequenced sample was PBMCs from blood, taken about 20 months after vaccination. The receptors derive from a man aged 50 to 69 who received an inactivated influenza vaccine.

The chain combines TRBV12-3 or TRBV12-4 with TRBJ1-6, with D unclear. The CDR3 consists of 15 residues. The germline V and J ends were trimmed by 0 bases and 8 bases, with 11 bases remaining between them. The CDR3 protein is CASSLAGRGYSPLHF. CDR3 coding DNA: TGTGCCAGCAGTTTAGCAGGGCGAGGATATTCACCCCTCCACTTT.

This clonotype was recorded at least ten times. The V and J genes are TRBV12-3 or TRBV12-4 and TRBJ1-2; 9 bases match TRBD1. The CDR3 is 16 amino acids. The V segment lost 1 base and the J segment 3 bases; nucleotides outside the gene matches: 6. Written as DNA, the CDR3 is TGTGCCAGCAGTTTAGGGACAGGGGCAATCGACTATGGCTACACCTTC. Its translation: CASSLGTGAIDYGYTF.

The CDR3 sequence is CASSTGGGTEAFF. The CDR3 DNA reads as TGCGCCAGCAGCACGGGTGGGGGGACTGAAGCTTTCTTT. The V gene is TRBV5-1, the J gene TRBJ1-1, with D maybe TRBD1 (5 bases). The CDR3 consists of 13 residues. V was trimmed by 4 bases and J by 5 bases, leaving 12 bases between them. Looked up from germline, CDR1 is SGHRS and CDR2 is YFSETQ.

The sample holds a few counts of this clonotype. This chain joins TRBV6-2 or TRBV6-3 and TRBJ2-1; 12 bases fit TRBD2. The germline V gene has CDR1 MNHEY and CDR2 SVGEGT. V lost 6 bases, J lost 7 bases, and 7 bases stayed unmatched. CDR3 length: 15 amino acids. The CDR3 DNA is TGTGCCAGCAGGAACCTAGCGGGAGGGGTGAATGAGCAGTTCTTC. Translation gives CASRNLAGGVNEQFF.

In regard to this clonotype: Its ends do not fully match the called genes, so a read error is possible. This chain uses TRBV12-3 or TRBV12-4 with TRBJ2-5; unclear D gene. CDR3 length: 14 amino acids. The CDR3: CASSFGALQETQYF. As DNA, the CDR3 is TGTGCCAGTAGTTTTGGAGCTCTACAAGAGACCCAGTACTTC.

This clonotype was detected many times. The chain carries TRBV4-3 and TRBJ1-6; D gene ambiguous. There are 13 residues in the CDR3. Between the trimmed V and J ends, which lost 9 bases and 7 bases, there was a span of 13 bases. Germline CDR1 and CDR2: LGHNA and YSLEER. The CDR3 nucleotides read TGCGCCAGTTCCGGGCCGAGGAATTCACCCCTCCACTTT. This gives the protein CASSGPRNSPLHF.

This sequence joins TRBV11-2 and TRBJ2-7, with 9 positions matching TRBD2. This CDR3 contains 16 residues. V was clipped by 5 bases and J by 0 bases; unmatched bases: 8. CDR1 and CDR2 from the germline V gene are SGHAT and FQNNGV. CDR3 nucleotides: TGTGCCAGCAGCCCGTCCGGACTAGCGTTCTCCTACGAGCAGTACTTC. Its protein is CASSPSGLAFSYEQYF.

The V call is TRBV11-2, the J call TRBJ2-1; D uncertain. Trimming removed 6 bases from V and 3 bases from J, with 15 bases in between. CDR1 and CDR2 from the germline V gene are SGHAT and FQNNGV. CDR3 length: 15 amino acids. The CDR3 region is CASRTVKGFYNEQFF. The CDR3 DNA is TGTGCCAGCAGAACCGTGAAGGGATTCTACAATGAGCAGTTCTTC.

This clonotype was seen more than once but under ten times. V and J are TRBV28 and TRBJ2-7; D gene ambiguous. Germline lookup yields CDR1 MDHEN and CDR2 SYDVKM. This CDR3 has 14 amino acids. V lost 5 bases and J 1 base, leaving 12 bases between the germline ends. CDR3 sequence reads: CASSPVTWSYEQYF. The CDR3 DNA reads TGTGCCAGCAGTCCTGTGACTTGGTCCTACGAGCAGTACTTC.

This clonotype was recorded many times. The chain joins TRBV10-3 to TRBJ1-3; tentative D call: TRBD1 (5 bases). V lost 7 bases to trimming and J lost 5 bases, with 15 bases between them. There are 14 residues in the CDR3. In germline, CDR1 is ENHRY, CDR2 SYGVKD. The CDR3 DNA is TGTGCCATCAAGGCCGGGCAGGGAAGAAACACCATATATTTT. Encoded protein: CAIKAGQGRNTIYF.

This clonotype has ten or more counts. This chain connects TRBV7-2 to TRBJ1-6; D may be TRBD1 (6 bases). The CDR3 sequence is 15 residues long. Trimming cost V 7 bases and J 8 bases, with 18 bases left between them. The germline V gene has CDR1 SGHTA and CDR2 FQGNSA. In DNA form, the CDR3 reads TGTGCCAGCAAAATGGGGACACCGCGGGATTCACCCCTCCACTTT. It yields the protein CASKMGTPRDSPLHF.

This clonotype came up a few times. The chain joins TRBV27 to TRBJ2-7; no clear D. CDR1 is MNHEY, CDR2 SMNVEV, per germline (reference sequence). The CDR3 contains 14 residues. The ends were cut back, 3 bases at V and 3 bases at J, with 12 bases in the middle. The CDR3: CASSFLAASYEQYF. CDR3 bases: TGTGCCAGCAGTTTTCTGGCAGCTAGCTACGAGCAGTACTTC.

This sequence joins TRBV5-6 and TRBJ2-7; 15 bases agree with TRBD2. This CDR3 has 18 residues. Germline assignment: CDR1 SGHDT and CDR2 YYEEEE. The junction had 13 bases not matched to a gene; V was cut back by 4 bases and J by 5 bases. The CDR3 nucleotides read TGTGCCAGCAGCAGGACTAGCGGGGGGGCCGCATTTCATCACGAGCAGTACTTC. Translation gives CASSRTSGGAAFHHEQYF.

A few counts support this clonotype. The CDR3 bases are TGCGCCAGCAGCATGGCGGGACGCGTGACTAACACTGAAGCTTTCTTT. It is translated as CASSMAGRVTNTEAFF. This chain links TRBV5-1 with TRBJ1-1; a weak D match, TRBD1 (5 bases). V lost 4 bases, J lost 2 bases, and 18 bases lay in between. The CDR3 runs 16 residues. The germline gives CDR1 SGHRS, CDR2 YFSETQ.

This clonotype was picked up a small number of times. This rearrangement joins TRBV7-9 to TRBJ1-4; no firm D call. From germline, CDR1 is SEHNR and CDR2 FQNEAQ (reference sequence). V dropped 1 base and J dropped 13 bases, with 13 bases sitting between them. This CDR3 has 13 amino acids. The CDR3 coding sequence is TGTGCCAGCAGCTTAGACTTATTCTCCGCACTGTTTTTT. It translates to CASSLDLFSALFF.

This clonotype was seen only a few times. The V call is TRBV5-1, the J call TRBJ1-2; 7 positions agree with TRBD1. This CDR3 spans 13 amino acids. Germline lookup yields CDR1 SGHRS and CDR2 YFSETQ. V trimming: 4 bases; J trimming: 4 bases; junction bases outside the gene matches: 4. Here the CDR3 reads CASSIGTVYGYTF. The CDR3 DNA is TGCGCCAGCAGCATAGGGACAGTCTATGGCTACACCTTC. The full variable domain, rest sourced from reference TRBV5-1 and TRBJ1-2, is KAGVTQTPRYLIKTRGQQVTLSCSPISGHRSVSWYQQTPGQGLQFLFEYFSETQRNKGNFPGRFSGRQFSNSRSEMNVSTLELGDSALYLCASSIGTVYGYTFGSGTRLTVV.

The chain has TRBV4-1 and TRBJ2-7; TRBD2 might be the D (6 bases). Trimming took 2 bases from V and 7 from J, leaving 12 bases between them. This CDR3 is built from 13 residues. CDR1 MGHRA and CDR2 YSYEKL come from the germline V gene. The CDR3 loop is CASSQYSAGEQYF. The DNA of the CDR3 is TGCGCCAGCAGCCAATATAGCGCGGGGGAGCAGTACTTC.

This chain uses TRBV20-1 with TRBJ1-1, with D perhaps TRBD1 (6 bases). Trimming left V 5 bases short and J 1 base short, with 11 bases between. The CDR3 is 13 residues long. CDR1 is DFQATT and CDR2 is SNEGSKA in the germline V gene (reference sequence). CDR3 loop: CSAGGSANTEAFF. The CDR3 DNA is TGCAGTGCTGGGGGCAGTGCGAACACTGAAGCTTTCTTT.

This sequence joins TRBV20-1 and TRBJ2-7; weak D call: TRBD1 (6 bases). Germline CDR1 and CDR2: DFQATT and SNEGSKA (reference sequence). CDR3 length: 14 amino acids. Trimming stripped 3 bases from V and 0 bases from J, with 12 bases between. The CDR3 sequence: CSASPRQVSYEQYF. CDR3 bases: TGCAGTGCTAGCCCGAGACAGGTCTCCTACGAGCAGTACTTC.

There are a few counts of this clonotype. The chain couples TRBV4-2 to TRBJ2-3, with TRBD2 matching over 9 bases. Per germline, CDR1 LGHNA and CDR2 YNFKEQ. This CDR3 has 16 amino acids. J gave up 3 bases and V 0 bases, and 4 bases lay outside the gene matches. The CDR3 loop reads CASSQDSGGATDTQYF. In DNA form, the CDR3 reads TGTGCCAGCAGCCAAGATAGCGGGGGAGCGACAGATACGCAGTATTTT.